Below are 7 T cell receptor beta chains sequenced from a single sample in a study of technical replicates of blood from several donors. Sequencing was performed with immunoSEQ multiplex PCR; in TCRdb, only in-frame clones are kept and a portion is missing. Among under 85,000 clones listed, 93% were seen once. The sequencing sample was made of T cells isolated from PBMCs. The origin of the receptors is a human donor in good health.

The V and J genes are TRBV5-6 and TRBJ1-6; D is perhaps TRBD1 (6 bases). Deletions cut 3 bases from V and 3 bases from J, with 16 bases between. The CDR3 has 17 amino acids. Looked up from germline, CDR1 is SGHDT and CDR2 is YYEEEE. The CDR3 nucleotides are TGTGCCAGCAGCTCATGGACAGAAGGGCTCTATAATTCACCCCTCCACTTT. Its translation: CASSSWTEGLYNSPLHF.

This clone appeared once. CDR3 sequence reads: CASSSGEGPYEQYF. CDR3 coding DNA: TGTGCCAGTAGTTCGGGGGAGGGCCCATACGAGCAGTACTTC. J is TRBJ2-7 and V is TRBV19, with 7 positions matching TRBD2. Trimming took 5 bases from V and 4 from J; bases not matched to a gene: 8. CDR3 length equals 14 residues. CDR1 is LNHDA, CDR2 SQIVND, per germline (reference sequence).

The J gene is TRBJ2-3, the V gene TRBV27; D is possibly TRBD2 (7 bases). CDR3 length: 15 residues. Germline CDR1 is MNHEY and CDR2 is SMNVEV (reference sequence). Trimming left V 3 bases short and J 6 bases short, with 16 bases between. CDR3 DNA: TGTGCCAGCAGTTTTGGGATCGGGGGGCGGGATACGCAGTATTTT. Protein sequence: CASSFGIGGRDTQYF.

This CDR3 is CSGRSTGRADTQYF. CDR3 bases: TGCAGCGGGAGGTCGACAGGGCGGGCAGATACGCAGTATTTT. The rearrangement links TRBV29-1 to TRBJ2-3; 7 positions match TRBD1. Trimming removed 7 bases from V and 4 bases from J; junction bases left unmatched: 11. Germline lookup yields CDR1 SQVTM and CDR2 ANQGSEA. This CDR3 comprises 14 residues.

The chain links TRBV5-1 to TRBJ1-3, with 10 bases matching TRBD1. Germline lookup yields CDR1 SGHRS and CDR2 YFSETQ. This CDR3 is built from 13 residues. V dropped 3 bases and J dropped 8; count of bases not matched to a gene: 2. CDR3 loop: CASSYGQGDTIYF. The CDR3 DNA is TGCGCCAGCAGCTACGGACAGGGGGACACCATATATTTT. The full variable domain, rest sourced from reference TRBV5-1 and TRBJ1-3, is KAGVTQTPRYLIKTRGQQVTLSCSPISGHRSVSWYQQTPGQGLQFLFEYFSETQRNKGNFPGRFSGRQFSNSRSEMNVSTLELGDSALYLCASSYGQGDTIYFGEGSWLTVV.

J is TRBJ2-1 and V is TRBV7-2, with 13 positions matching TRBD2. The CDR3 runs to 16 residues. Per the germline V gene, CDR1 is SGHTA and CDR2 is FQGNSA. V dropped 4 bases and J dropped 4; count of bases not matched to a gene: 4. The CDR3 spells CASSYRLAGGYNEQFF. The DNA for the CDR3 is TGTGCCAGCAGCTACAGACTAGCGGGGGGTTACAATGAGCAGTTCTTC. The complete variable domain, with remaining parts taken from reference TRBV7-2 and TRBJ2-1, reads GAGVSQSPSNKVTEKGKDVELRCDPISGHTALYWYRQSLGQGLEFLIYFQGNSAPDKSGLPSDRFSAERTGGSVSTLTIQRTQQEDSAVYLCASSYRLAGGYNEQFFGPGTRLTVL.

The chain joins TRBV7-9 to TRBJ2-3, with no clear D. The CDR3 is 13 amino acids. The germline V gene encodes CDR1 SEHNR and CDR2 FQNEAQ (reference sequence). With 2 bases removed from V and 5 bases from J, the gap between germline ends came to 8 bases. The CDR3 bases are TGTGCCAGCAGCTTACCAGCGCTAGATACGCAGTATTTT. It is translated as CASSLPALDTQYF.